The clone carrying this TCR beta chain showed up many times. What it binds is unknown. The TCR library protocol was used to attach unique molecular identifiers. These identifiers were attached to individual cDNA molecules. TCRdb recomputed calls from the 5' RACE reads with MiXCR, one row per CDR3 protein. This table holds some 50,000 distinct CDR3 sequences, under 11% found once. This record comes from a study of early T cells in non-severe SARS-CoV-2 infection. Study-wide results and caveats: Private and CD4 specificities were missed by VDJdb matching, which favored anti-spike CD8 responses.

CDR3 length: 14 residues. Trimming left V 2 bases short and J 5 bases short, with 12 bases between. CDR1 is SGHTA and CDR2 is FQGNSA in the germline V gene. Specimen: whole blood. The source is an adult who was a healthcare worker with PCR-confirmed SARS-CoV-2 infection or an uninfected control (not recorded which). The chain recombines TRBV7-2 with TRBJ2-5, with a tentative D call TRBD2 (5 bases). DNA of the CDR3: TGTGCCAGCAGCTTAATCGAGGGAGTGGAGACCCAGTACTTC. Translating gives CASSLIEGVETQYF.